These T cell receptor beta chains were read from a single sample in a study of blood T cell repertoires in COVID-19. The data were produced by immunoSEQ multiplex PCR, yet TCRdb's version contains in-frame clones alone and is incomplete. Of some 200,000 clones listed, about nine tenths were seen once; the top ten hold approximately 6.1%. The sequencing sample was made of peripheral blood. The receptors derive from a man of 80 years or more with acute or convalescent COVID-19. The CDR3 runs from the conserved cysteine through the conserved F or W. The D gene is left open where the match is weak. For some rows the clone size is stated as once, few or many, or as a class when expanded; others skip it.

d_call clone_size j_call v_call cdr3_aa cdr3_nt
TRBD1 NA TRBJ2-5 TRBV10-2 CASRKDRYLQETQYF TGCGCCAGCAGGAAGGACAGGTACCTCCAAGAGACCCAGTACTTC
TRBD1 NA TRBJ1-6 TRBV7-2 CASSATGGASYNSPLHF TGTGCCAGCAGCGCAACAGGGGGCGCCTCCTATAATTCACCCCTCCACTTT
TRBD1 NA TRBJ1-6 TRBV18 CASSQADRVNSPLHF TGTGCCAGTTCGCAAGCGGACAGGGTAAATTCACCCCTCCACTTT
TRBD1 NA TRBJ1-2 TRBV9 CASSVVDRGAPNYGYTF TGTGCCAGCAGCGTAGTGGACAGGGGAGCGCCTAACTATGGCTACACCTTC
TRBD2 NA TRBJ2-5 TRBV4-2 CASSQEPGLAGDQETQYF TGTGCCAGCAGCCAAGAACCGGGGCTAGCGGGAGACCAAGAGACCCAGTACTTC
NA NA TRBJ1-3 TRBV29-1 CSARGSPISGNTIYF TGCAGCGCCAGGGGTTCCCCCATTTCTGGAAACACCATATATTTT
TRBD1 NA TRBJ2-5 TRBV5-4 CASSLGSTGVGAQYF TGTGCCAGCAGCTTGGGGTCCACAGGGGTAGGGGCCCAGTACTTC
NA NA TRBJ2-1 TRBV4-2 CASSNLRGQFF TGTGCCAGCAGTAATTTGCGGGGACAGTTCTTC
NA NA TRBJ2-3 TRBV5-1 CASSLVSGSSTDTQYF TGCGCCAGCAGCTTGGTGTCAGGGTCAAGCACAGATACGCAGTATTTT
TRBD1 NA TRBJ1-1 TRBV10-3 CAISLQGGDTEAFF TGTGCCATCAGTTTACAGGGGGGGGACACTGAAGCTTTCTTT
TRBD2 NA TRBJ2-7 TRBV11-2 CASSFLAGYPYEQYF TGTGCCAGCAGCTTTCTAGCGGGATACCCCTACGAGCAGTACTTC
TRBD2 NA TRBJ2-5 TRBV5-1 CASSSIPGLAVKETQYF TGCGCCAGCAGCTCGATTCCGGGACTAGCTGTCAAAGAGACCCAGTACTTC
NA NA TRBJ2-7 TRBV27 CASSLSQAGLFYEQYF TGTGCCAGCAGTTTATCCCAGGCCGGACTATTTTACGAGCAGTACTTC
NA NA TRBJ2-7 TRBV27 CASSLQISYEQYF TGTGCCAGCAGTTTACAGATCTCCTACGAGCAGTACTTC
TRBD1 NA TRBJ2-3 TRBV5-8 CASSYGTGATDTQYF TGTGCCAGCAGCTACGGGACAGGGGCCACAGATACGCAGTATTTT
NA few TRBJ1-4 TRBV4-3 CASSTGRGNEKLFF TGCGCCAGCAGCACAGGGAGGGGGAATGAAAAACTGTTTTTT
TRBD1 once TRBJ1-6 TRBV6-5 CATQGAQGSPLHF TGTGCCACCCAGGGGGCGCAGGGTTCACCCCTCCACTTT
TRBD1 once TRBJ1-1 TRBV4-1 CASSVRQGWTEAFF TGCGCCAGCAGCGTCCGACAGGGTTGGACTGAAGCTTTCTTT
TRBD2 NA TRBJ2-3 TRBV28 CASSLWPSGTTDTQYF TGTGCCAGCAGTTTATGGCCTAGCGGGACCACAGATACGCAGTATTTT
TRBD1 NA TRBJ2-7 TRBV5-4 CASSQGQSSYEQYF TGTGCCAGCAGCCAGGGACAGAGCTCCTACGAGCAGTACTTC
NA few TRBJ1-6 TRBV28 CASREGSPNSPLHF TGTGCCAGCAGGGAGGGGTCTCCAAATTCACCCCTCCACTTT
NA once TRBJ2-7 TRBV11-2 CASSLVAGYEQYF TGTGCCAGCAGCTTAGTTGCGGGCTACGAGCAGTACTTC
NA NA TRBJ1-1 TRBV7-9 CASSLRETNTEAFF TGTGCCAGCAGCCTCCGGGAGACGAACACTGAAGCTTTCTTT
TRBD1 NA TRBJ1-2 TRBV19 CASSIGEGRGYYGYTF TGTGCCAGTAGTATTGGGGAAGGCAGGGGGTACTATGGCTACACCTTC
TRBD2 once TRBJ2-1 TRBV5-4 CASSPGEGFNNEQFF TGTGCCAGCAGCCCGGGGGAGGGATTCAACAATGAGCAGTTCTTC
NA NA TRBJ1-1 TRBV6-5 CASSYSGLSNTEAFF TGTGCCAGCAGTTACTCGGGCTTGTCGAACACTGAAGCTTTCTTT
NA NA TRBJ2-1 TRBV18 CASSPGLHNNNEQFF TGTGCCAGCTCACCAGGGCTACACAACAACAATGAGCAGTTCTTC
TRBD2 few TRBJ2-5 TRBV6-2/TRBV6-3 CASSWPSGRGRETQYF TGTGCCAGCAGTTGGCCTAGCGGGAGGGGGCGCGAGACCCAGTACTTC
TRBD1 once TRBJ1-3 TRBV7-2 CASSEQGARGNTIYF TGTGCCAGCAGTGAACAGGGGGCGCGTGGAAACACCATATATTTT
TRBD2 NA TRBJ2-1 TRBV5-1 CASSLGASGRAKYPHNEQFF TGCGCCAGCAGCTTGGGAGCCAGCGGGAGGGCCAAGTACCCCCACAATGAGCAGTTCTTC
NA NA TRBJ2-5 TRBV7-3 CASSLSREETQYF TGTGCCAGCAGCTTATCTAGAGAAGAGACCCAGTACTTC
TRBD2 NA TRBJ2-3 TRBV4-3 CASSLTVVGEGDTQYF TGCGCCAGCAGCCTCACGGTTGTAGGGGAGGGAGATACGCAGTATTTT
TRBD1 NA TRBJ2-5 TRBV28 CASNRQGWSQYF TGTGCCAGCAATAGACAGGGATGGTCCCAGTACTTC
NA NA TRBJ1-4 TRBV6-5 CASSHLGRDNEKLFF TGTGCCAGCAGCCACCTTGGCAGGGATAATGAAAAACTGTTTTTT
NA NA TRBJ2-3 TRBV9 CASSPQTRAAGDTQYF TGTGCCAGCAGCCCCCAGACTAGGGCGGCGGGAGATACGCAGTATTTT
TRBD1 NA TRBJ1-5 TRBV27 CASSSGTGHDYSNQPQHF TGTGCCAGCAGTTCGGGGACAGGGCACGATTATAGCAATCAGCCCCAGCATTTT
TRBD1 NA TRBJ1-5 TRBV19 CASSRDRGKPQHF TGTGCCAGTAGCAGGGACAGGGGGAAGCCCCAGCATTTT
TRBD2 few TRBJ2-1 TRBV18 CASSPSGRNEQFF TGTGCCAGCTCACCTAGCGGGAGAAATGAGCAGTTCTTC
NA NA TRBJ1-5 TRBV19 CASSIGTPDSDQPQHF TGTGCCAGTAGTATCGGGACACCTGACTCCGATCAGCCCCAGCATTTT
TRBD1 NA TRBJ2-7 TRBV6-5 CASSRRTGETYEQYF TGTGCCAGCAGTCGACGGACAGGGGAGACCTACGAGCAGTACTTC
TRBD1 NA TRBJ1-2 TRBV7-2 CASSGQDDYYGYTF TGTGCCAGCAGCGGACAGGACGATTACTATGGCTACACCTTC
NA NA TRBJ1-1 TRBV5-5 CASSPPPLGTEAFF TGTGCCAGCAGCCCCCCCCCGCTCGGCACTGAAGCTTTCTTT
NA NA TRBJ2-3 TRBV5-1 CASSLYNTDTQYF TGCGCCAGCAGCTTGTACAACACAGATACGCAGTATTTT
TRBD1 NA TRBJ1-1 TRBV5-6 CASSLRQGSLNTEAFF TGTGCCAGCAGCCTTAGACAGGGCTCCCTGAACACTGAAGCTTTCTTT
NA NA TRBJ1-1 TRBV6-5 CASSSNRVMNTEAFF TGTGCCAGCAGTTCCAACAGGGTAATGAACACTGAAGCTTTCTTT
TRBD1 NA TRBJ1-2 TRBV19 CASSTQGAPGYTF TGTGCCAGTAGTACACAGGGGGCGCCCGGCTACACCTTC
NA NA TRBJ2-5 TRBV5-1 CASSFRGEETQYF TGCGCCAGCAGCTTCAGGGGAGAAGAGACCCAGTACTTC
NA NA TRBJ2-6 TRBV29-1 CSVLTGSGANVLTF TGCAGCGTTTTAACAGGATCTGGGGCCAACGTCCTGACTTTC
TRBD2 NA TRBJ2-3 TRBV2 CASSEPTSGITDTQYF TGTGCCAGCAGCGAACCAACTAGCGGGATCACAGATACGCAGTATTTT
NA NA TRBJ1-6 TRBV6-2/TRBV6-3 CASSYSRSLHF TGTGCCAGCAGTTACTCCCGTTCGCTCCACTTT
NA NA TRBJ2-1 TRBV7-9 CASSINRDRRNDNEQFF TGTGCCAGCAGCATTAACAGGGATCGGAGGAATGACAATGAGCAGTTCTTC
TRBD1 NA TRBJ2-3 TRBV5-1 CASSDWTGTDTQYF TGCGCCAGCAGCGATTGGACAGGGACAGATACGCAGTATTTT